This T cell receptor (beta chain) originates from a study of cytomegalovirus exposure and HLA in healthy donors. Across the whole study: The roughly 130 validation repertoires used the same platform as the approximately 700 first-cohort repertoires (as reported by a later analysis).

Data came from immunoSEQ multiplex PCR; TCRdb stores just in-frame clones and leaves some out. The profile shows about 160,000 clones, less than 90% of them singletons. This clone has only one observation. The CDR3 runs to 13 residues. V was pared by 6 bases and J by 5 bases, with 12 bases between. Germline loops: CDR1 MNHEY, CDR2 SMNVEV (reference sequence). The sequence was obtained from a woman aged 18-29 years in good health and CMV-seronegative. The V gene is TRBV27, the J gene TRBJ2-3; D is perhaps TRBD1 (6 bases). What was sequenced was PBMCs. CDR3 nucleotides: TGTGCCAGCAGCTTAGTAGGGGGAGATACGCAGTATTTT. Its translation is CASSLVGGDTQYF.